The 25 T cell receptor beta chains given below trace back to one sample, sequenced in a study of blood T cell repertoires in COVID-19. Libraries were prepared by immunoSEQ multiplex PCR; TCRdb keeps only in-frame clonotypes and omits some of them. The sample yields over 120,000 clones, about 80% seen once. The specimen sequenced was peripheral blood. The source is a man between 65 and 80 years old who had recovered from COVID-19.

V usage is TRBV6-5 and J usage is TRBJ2-3; 7 bases align to TRBD2. Germline V gene data show CDR1 as MNHEY and CDR2 as SVGAGI. After removal of 6 bases from V and 0 bases from J, the junction contained 3 bases not matched to a gene. This CDR3 spans 14 amino acids. Here the CDR3 DNA reads TGTGCCAGCAGCCGGGGGGATAGCACAGATACGCAGTATTTT. It specifies CASSRGDSTDTQYF.

In its sample, this clone was seen a few times. V and J are TRBV20-1 and TRBJ1-1; D unresolved. The CDR3 has 11 amino acids. The V and J ends lost 0 bases and 10 bases respectively, with 9 bases between them. Germline V gene sequence: CDR1 DFQATT, CDR2 SNEGSKA (reference sequence). DNA for the CDR3: TGCAGTGCTAGAGATTTGAGTGTAGCTTTCTTT. It translates to CSARDLSVAFF.

The genes are TRBV19 and TRBJ2-2, with TRBD1 as a possible D gene (6 bases). The CDR3 is 15 amino acids. Germline CDR1 LNHDA, CDR2 SQIVND (reference sequence). V was shortened by 1 base and J by 4 bases, with 10 bases between the two germline ends. The CDR3 region has the DNA TGTGCCAGTAGTATAGTGGGGGCCTCCACCGGGGAGCTGTTTTTT. The encoded protein is CASSIVGASTGELFF.

The genes are TRBV6-5 and TRBJ1-1; 7 nucleotides align to TRBD1. Germline trimming cut 8 bases from V and 0 bases from J; bases unmatched to any gene: 9. The length of the CDR3 is 15 residues. Looked up from germline, CDR1 is MNHEY and CDR2 is SVGAGI. CDR3 DNA sequence: TGTGCCAGCTTGACAGGGTCAGGCTTGAACACTGAAGCTTTCTTT. Translating gives CASLTGSGLNTEAFF.

The chain links TRBV4-1 to TRBJ2-2; 12 nucleotides line up with TRBD2. Per the germline V gene, CDR1 is MGHRA and CDR2 is YSYEKL. The V and J ends lost 3 bases and 0 bases, in that order; junction bases with no gene match: 5. The CDR3 length is 18 residues. CDR3 residues: CASSQETSGSANTGELFF. CDR3 sequence (DNA): TGCGCCAGCAGCCAGGAGACTAGCGGGAGCGCGAACACCGGGGAGCTGTTTTTT.

V and J are TRBV6-5 and TRBJ1-2; 11 bases are a match to TRBD1. Trimming cost V 5 bases and J 4 bases; bases outside gene matches: 3. Germline V gene sequence: CDR1 MNHEY, CDR2 SVGAGI. The CDR3 is made up of 14 amino acids. Here the CDR3 reads CASSPGTGGYGYTF. CDR3 sequence (DNA): TGTGCCAGCAGTCCCGGGACAGGGGGCTATGGCTACACCTTC.

This clone turned up a few times. The chain couples TRBV6-1 to TRBJ2-7, with 11 bases that match TRBD2. V lost 0 bases and J lost 4; bases outside the gene matches: 2. The CDR3 has 15 amino acids. Germline lookup yields CDR1 MNHNS and CDR2 SASEGT. CDR3 sequence: CASSEAVAGGYEQYF. CDR3 bases: TGTGCCAGCAGTGAAGCAGTAGCGGGAGGGTACGAGCAGTACTTC.

This chain uses TRBV7-2 with TRBJ2-5, with 11 bases lining up with TRBD2. There are 15 residues in the CDR3. Germline V CDR1 and CDR2: SGHTA, FQGNSA. The ends lost 4 bases at V and 2 bases at J; junction bases unmatched: 3. CDR3 nucleotide sequence: TGTGCCAGCAGCTATGGGACTAGCGGTCAAGAGACCCAGTACTTC. Protein sequence: CASSYGTSGQETQYF.

The rearrangement joins TRBV5-6 to TRBJ2-3; possibly TRBD2 for D (6 bases). Germline CDR1 is SGHDT and CDR2 is YYEEEE. Trimming left V 0 bases short and J 2 bases short, with 19 bases between. This CDR3 has 18 amino acids. The DNA for the CDR3 is TGTGCCAGCAGCTTGGATTTTGGTGGTAGCGGAAACACAGATACGCAGTATTTT. This codes for CASSLDFGGSGNTDTQYF. Drawing the rest from reference TRBV5-6 and TRBJ2-3, the complete variable domain is DAGVTQSPTHLIKTRGQQVTLRCSPKSGHDTVSWYQQALGQGPQFIFQYYEEEERQRGNFPDRFSGHQFPNYSSELNVNALLLGDSALYLCASSLDFGGSGNTDTQYFGPGTRLTVL.

V and J are TRBV7-9 and TRBJ1-1; weak D call: TRBD1 (5 bases). Trimming left V 6 bases short and J 4 bases short, with 21 bases between. Germline V gives CDR1 SEHNR, CDR2 FQNEAQ (reference sequence). The CDR3 has 16 amino acids. The CDR3 loop reads CASSYGGGVLSTEAFF. In DNA form, the CDR3 reads TGTGCCAGCAGTTACGGGGGAGGGGTGCTGAGCACTGAAGCTTTCTTT.

V usage is TRBV5-6 and J usage is TRBJ2-2, with 10 bases matching TRBD1. The J segment lost 7 bases and the V segment lost 4 bases, leaving 13 bases of the junction unmatched. Germline V CDR1 and CDR2: SGHDT, YYEEEE. The CDR3 consists of 17 residues. The CDR3: CASSNHRQGAFGGELFF. CDR3 nucleotides: TGTGCCAGCAGCAACCACCGACAGGGGGCGTTTGGCGGGGAGCTGTTTTTT.

The chain joins TRBV28 to TRBJ2-3; perhaps TRBD2 as D (6 bases). Germline CDR1 reads MDHEN; CDR2 reads SYDVKM. The CDR3 is made up of 14 amino acids. V lost 3 bases to trimming and J lost 3 bases, with 10 bases between them. CDR3 sequence: CASSFPGRTDTQYF. In nucleotides, the CDR3 is TGTGCCAGCAGTTTTCCTGGGAGGACAGATACGCAGTATTTT.

V gene TRBV7-2 combines with J gene TRBJ2-4; tentatively, D is TRBD2 (6 bases). The germline V gene has CDR1 SGHTA and CDR2 FQGNSA. Trimming cost V 3 bases and J 0 bases, with 9 bases left between them. The CDR3 totals 15 residues. The CDR3 protein is CASSLGGLAKNIQYF. CDR3 coding DNA: TGTGCCAGCAGCTTGGGGGGACTAGCCAAAAACATTCAGTACTTC.

The V gene is TRBV21-1, the J gene TRBJ2-3; TRBD2, the table's D call, was not compared with the DNA. TRBV21-1 represents a pseudogene. This CDR3 comprises 21 residues. The CDR3 DNA follows: TGTGCCAGCAGCAAAGAACTCGCCGAAGCTGGTGGCGCGGGAGGGGAAGATACGCAGTATTTT. This codes for CASSKELAEAGGAGGEDTQYF.

The V and J genes are TRBV19 and TRBJ1-1; D unclear. The CDR3 spans 12 residues. Trimming pared 11 bases from V and 0 bases from J, leaving 10 bases between. Germline V gives CDR1 LNHDA, CDR2 SQIVND (reference sequence). CDR3 sequence: CAARSMNTEAFF. CDR3 in DNA: TGTGCCGCGAGGAGCATGAACACTGAAGCTTTCTTT.

The chain is built from TRBV11-1 and TRBJ1-6, with D possibly matching TRBD1 (5 bases). CDR3 length: 14 amino acids. CDR1 is SGHAT and CDR2 is FQDESV in the germline V gene (reference sequence). V lost 3 bases and J 7 bases, leaving 10 bases between the germline ends. The CDR3 DNA follows: TGTGCCAGCAGCTTCGGCAGGGTGAATTCACCCCTCCACTTT. It yields the protein CASSFGRVNSPLHF.

The chain is built from TRBV5-1 and TRBJ1-1; 7 bases map to TRBD1. The germline CDR1 and CDR2 sequences are SGHRS and YFSETQ. Trimming took 2 bases from V and 10 from J; bases not matched to a gene: 8. The CDR3 is 13 residues long. CDR3 in DNA: TGCGCCAGCAGCTTAGGACAGGCCCGTGCAGCTTTCTTT. It codes for CASSLGQARAAFF.

The chain recombines TRBV30 with TRBJ2-3; 11 bases map to TRBD2. V shed 3 bases, J shed 2 bases, and the junction held 4 bases outside the gene matches. The CDR3 runs to 15 residues. In germline, CDR1 is GTSNPN, CDR2 SVGIG (reference sequence). The CDR3 sequence: CAWRALAGATDTQYF. The CDR3 bases are TGTGCCTGGAGGGCACTAGCGGGAGCCACAGATACGCAGTATTTT.

V is TRBV19 and J is TRBJ2-1; 11 positions match TRBD2. CDR1 LNHDA and CDR2 SQIVND come from the germline V gene (reference sequence). This CDR3 comprises 15 residues. V gave up 4 bases and J gave up 6 bases; unmatched junction bases: 5. The CDR3 DNA is TGTGCCAGTAGTACCCTAGCGGGAGGCGTCAATGAGCAGTTCTTC. It yields the protein CASSTLAGGVNEQFF.

J is TRBJ2-4 and V is TRBV18; the match to TRBD1 covers 7 bases. V dropped 5 bases and J dropped 6; count of bases not matched to a gene: 7. The CDR3 has 14 residues. Per germline, CDR1 KGHSH and CDR2 LQKENI. CDR3 DNA: TGTGCCAGCTCAGAGATTCAGGGGGTAAACATTCAGTACTTC. It translates to CASSEIQGVNIQYF.

The chain links TRBV7-9 to TRBJ2-7; 8 positions agree with TRBD2. This CDR3 is 13 amino acids long. Trimming removed 6 bases from V and 11 bases from J; junction bases left unmatched: 12. Germline V CDR1 and CDR2: SEHNR, FQNEAQ (reference sequence). CDR3 bases: TGTGCCAGCAGTAGTAGCGGGGCGTTTCTGGAGTACTTC. Translated: CASSSSGAFLEYF.

The chain is built from TRBV30 and TRBJ2-3; perhaps TRBD2 as D (5 bases). The CDR3 covers 14 residues. Germline V lookup: CDR1 GTSNPN, CDR2 SVGIG (reference sequence). The V and J ends lost 2 bases and 0 bases respectively, with 9 bases between them. DNA for the CDR3: TGTGCCTGGAGTCTGGGGAGTAGCACAGATACGCAGTATTTT. Protein: CAWSLGSSTDTQYF.

This clone was seen a few times. V usage is TRBV23-1 and J usage is TRBJ1-5, with a weak D call TRBD1 (6 bases). TRBV23-1 is an ORF, and what it does is uncertain. This CDR3 is 17 amino acids long. V gave up 7 bases and J gave up 3 bases, with 22 bases separating them. Written as DNA, the CDR3 is TGCGCCAGCATAATCAGGACAGACGATTCGGACAATCAGCCCCAGCATTTT. This encodes CASIIRTDDSDNQPQHF.

The chain employs TRBV2 and TRBJ2-3; 7 bases agree with TRBD1. The length of the CDR3 is 14 residues. Germline V gives CDR1 SNHLY, CDR2 FYNNEI. Trimming at V came to 6 bases and at J to 2 bases, leaving 5 bases not matched to a gene. CDR3 nucleotides: TGTGCCAGCAGCGGGGACAGCCCCACAGATACGCAGTATTTT. Its protein product is CASSGDSPTDTQYF.

The J gene is TRBJ1-1, the V gene TRBV5-1; TRBD1 matches 9 bases. Germline V gives CDR1 SGHRS, CDR2 YFSETQ. V shed 6 bases, J shed 1 base, and the junction held 16 bases outside the gene matches. This CDR3 region has 18 residues. The DNA for the CDR3 is TGCGCCAGCAATGGGACAGGGCCACCGTTCGCTGGGAACACTGAAGCTTTCTTT. Protein product: CASNGTGPPFAGNTEAFF.